This T cell receptor (beta chain) was captured in a study of blood T cell repertoires in COVID-19 (dated by TCRdb to between 2020 and 2021). As for the study more broadly: Samples covering the acute and convalescent phases of COVID-19 were provided by collaborators in the United States, Italy and Spain. The material from the prospective study consisted of cDNA or gDNA derived from T cells, B-cell-depleted T cells, or PBMCs. Deeply sampled blood TCRbeta repertoires from subjects exposed to, actively infected with, or recovered from COVID-19 were included in the dataset. A freely available public database, intended as a resource for researchers studying the immune response to SARS-CoV-2, is where the repertoires were released. Samples were obtained from the ongoing ImmuneRACE study (first 160 participants) and from 1,000 to 1,500 subjects provided by 6 global collaborators. A de-identified subject ID, COVID-19 status, age in years and sex were almost always included in the sample metadata. Where HLA class I and class II types were available, the types were taken from metadata supplied by the sample provider, not from assay-based typing. Study-level results and caveats: The quantity of clinical and demographic metadata differed by source and by participant and was supplied without curation.

TCRbeta CDR3 regions were amplified from genomic DNA using the immunoSEQ Assay, a bias-controlled multiplex PCR. The original methods were these. The number of nucleated cells in each sample was estimated by amplification of reference gene primers within the assay. Sequence reads were collapsed and filtered to measure the absolute abundance of every unique TCRbeta CDR3 rearrangement. For each sample, productive Simpson clonality was calculated as the square root of Simpson's diversity index over productive rearrangements. TCRdb limited this immuneACCESS table to in-frame rearrangements with V and J called. A share of clones is missing; checked studies link under half to unresolved V genes, and the rest is unexplained. V and J calls and clone size follow that table, whereas D and trimming were derived from the DNA. The sample contains 50,000 to 65,000 clones, 75% to 85% of them found a single time. The ten largest clones add up to about 5.4% of the sample.

In the case of this clone: The antigen this receptor binds is unknown. Base qualities are missing; no much larger clone stands one base away.

Whole blood was collected in K2EDTA tubes by collaborating institutions according to the institutions' own protocols. For TCRbeta analysis, collaborator samples were shipped as frozen whole blood, as isolated PBMCs, or as DNA extracted from either sample type. The germline V gene (reference sequence) provides CDR1 SGHKS and CDR2 YYEKEE. V is reduced by 6 bases and J by 3 bases, leaving a spacing of 15 bases between them. From its cysteine to its phenylalanine, the CDR3 spans 14 amino acids. Solely the CDR3 DNA is kept, with 42 bases framed from the first base. The TCR sequence derives from a woman aged 60 to 75 with acute or convalescent COVID-19. The chain links TRBV5-5 with TRBJ1-2, with TRBD1 perhaps the D gene, on 5 matching bases. The material sequenced was peripheral blood. The CDR3 here reads CASIAMGGDYGYTF. The base sequence is TGTGCCAGCATCGCTATGGGGGGTGACTATGGCTACACCTTC.